The rows below give T cell receptor beta chains drawn from one sample of a study of monozygotic twins with inflammatory bowel disease. TCRdb reprocessed the 5' RACE reads and reports one entry per CDR3 protein, with no DNA. The sample holds approximately 120,000 distinct CDR3 sequences. Source material: blood. These receptors came from a human donor with ulcerative colitis or Crohn's disease, or a healthy co-twin of an affected twin (not recorded which). CDR3s include the opening cysteine and the closing phenylalanine or tryptophan.

J gene | V gene | CDR3 protein
TRBJ1-4 | TRBV25-1 | CASSVGDNVNF
TRBJ2-3 | TRBV30 | CAWSHGLAGALSTDTQYF
TRBJ1-2 | TRBV12-3/TRBV12-4 | CASSLTRVGYGYTF
TRBJ2-5 | TRBV4-3 | CASSQDGSGTQETQYF
TRBJ1-2 | TRBV5-6 | CASSSPGTSYYGYTF
TRBJ2-5 | TRBV3-1 | CASSQYSQETQYF
TRBJ2-7 | TRBV6-2/TRBV6-3 | CASSRTSSYEQYF
TRBJ2-1 | TRBV5-1 | CASSGADPLEQFF
TRBJ1-5 | TRBV12-3/TRBV12-4 | CASSLGDSNQPQHF
TRBJ2-2 | TRBV6-5 | CASSYGGSPPGELFF
TRBJ1-1 | TRBV5-4 | CASTRGTQAQLNEAFF
TRBJ2-1 | TRBV20-1 | CSALSYNEQFF
TRBJ2-7 | TRBV10-3 | CAIKMDSSSYEQYF
TRBJ2-7 | TRBV7-2 | CDSSLGKSYYEQYF
TRBJ2-3 | TRBV7-9 | CASSLRLAAGSTDTQYF
TRBJ2-7 | TRBV12-3/TRBV12-4 | CASRTTGLSYEQYF
TRBJ1-5 | TRBV27 | CASSFGQSNQPQHF
TRBJ2-6 | TRBV5-1 | CASSLDWQSNVLTF
TRBJ2-4 | TRBV12-5 | CASGLVVTSGRVAKNIQYF
TRBJ2-3 | TRBV7-2 | CASSRTGTDTQYF
TRBJ2-1 | TRBV5-1 | CASSGKQVISYNEQFF
TRBJ2-5 | TRBV27 | CASSLKSVQETQYF
TRBJ1-2 | TRBV29-1 | CSACERGANYGYTF
TRBJ1-4 | TRBV28 | CASSLMGSSTNEKLFF
TRBJ1-4 | TRBV7-2 | CASSLLREKLFF
TRBJ2-7 | TRBV5-1 | CASSLGVGSYEQYF
TRBJ1-5 | TRBV7-2 | CASSTTGNSNQPQHF
TRBJ1-4 | TRBV7-2 | CASSLEAGNEKLFF
TRBJ2-1 | TRBV6-5 | CASLGIGTREWFF
TRBJ2-2 | TRBV9 | CASTPSGGAGGELFF
TRBJ2-3 | TRBV5-1 | CASSMHEIDTQYF
TRBJ2-3 | TRBV6-2/TRBV6-3 | CAGGRALKDTQYF
TRBJ2-1 | TRBV5-1 | CASSSGSGNDEQFF
TRBJ2-7 | TRBV7-9 | CASSLVGQVSYEQYF
TRBJ2-5 | TRBV29-1 | CSAGTGRETQYF
TRBJ1-6 | TRBV4-3 | CASSAGALYSPLHF
TRBJ2-1 | TRBV6-5 | CASSYRTGIGVNEQFF
TRBJ2-1 | TRBV5-1 | CASSMTEPRTGNEQFF
TRBJ2-7 | TRBV10-3 | CAISDGGRDEQYF
TRBJ2-1 | TRBV29-1 | CSVGATWSTDQFF
TRBJ2-1 | TRBV5-4 | CASSSQGANEQFF
TRBJ2-1 | TRBV7-3 | CASSFGLSEQFF
TRBJ2-2 | TRBV7-9 | CASSLEGAFTGELFF
TRBJ2-5 | TRBV5-5 | CASRPAPREVQETQYF